These 27 T cell receptor beta chains originate from one sample sequenced in a study of neoadjuvant anti-PD-1 for oral cavity cancer. The repertoire was sequenced with immunoSEQ multiplex PCR; TCRdb's copy has only in-frame clones and lacks some. This table has around 81,000 clones, about 80% appearing once. Specimen: PBMCs, collected before nivolumab (anti-PD-1) treatment. These receptors originate from a person aged 40 to 85 with oral cavity squamous cell carcinoma.

This clone appeared once. The chain carries TRBV4-1 and TRBJ2-2, with D possibly matching TRBD1 (6 bases). CDR1 is MGHRA and CDR2 is YSYEKL in the germline V gene. V was cut by 1 base and J by 0 bases, with 12 bases left in between. CDR3 length: 17 residues. CDR3 sequence reads: CASSQGPRGTNTGELFF. The CDR3 DNA reads as TGCGCCAGCAGCCAAGGTCCCAGGGGTACGAACACCGGGGAGCTGTTTTTT.

This clone was seen more than once but under ten times. The V gene is TRBV19, the J gene TRBJ1-2; no clear D. This CDR3 contains 13 residues. Germline V lookup: CDR1 LNHDA, CDR2 SQIVND (reference sequence). The ends were cut back, 11 bases at V and 2 bases at J, with 15 bases in the middle. CDR3 amino acids: CASRTGFNYGYTF. The DNA of the CDR3 is TGTGCCTCGAGGACCGGATTCAACTATGGCTACACCTTC.

V gene TRBV5-1 combines with J gene TRBJ1-1, with D possibly matching TRBD1 (6 bases). With 6 bases removed from V and 3 bases from J, the gap between germline ends came to 15 bases. Germline loops: CDR1 SGHRS, CDR2 YFSETQ. The CDR3 covers 14 residues. The CDR3 sequence is CASNLIEGDTEAFF. The CDR3 DNA sequence: TGCGCCAGCAACTTAATCGAGGGGGACACTGAAGCTTTCTTT.

The J gene is TRBJ2-3, the V gene TRBV19; TRBD1 matches at 8 bases. V was clipped by 7 bases and J by 2 bases; unmatched bases: 8. The CDR3 extends over 15 amino acids. CDR1 LNHDA and CDR2 SQIVND come from the germline V gene (reference sequence). The CDR3 protein is CASNPGTGDTDTQYF. For the CDR3, the DNA is TGTGCCAGTAACCCCGGGACAGGAGACACAGATACGCAGTATTTT.

This chain uses TRBV10-3 with TRBJ2-2; D is undetermined. CDR1 and CDR2 (germline): ENHRY, SYGVKD. Trimming cost V 6 bases and J 6 bases, with 14 bases left between them. The CDR3 contains 14 residues. CDR3 protein: CAISDPKVAGELFF. CDR3 coding DNA: TGTGCCATCAGCGACCCTAAAGTGGCCGGGGAGCTGTTTTTT.

The chain has TRBV6-5 and TRBJ2-7, with 10 bases that match TRBD2. The V gene end was trimmed by 5 bases and the J gene end by 4 bases; junction bases not matched to a gene: 5. The CDR3 totals 14 residues. Germline V gene sequence: CDR1 MNHEY, CDR2 SVGAGI. The CDR3 reads CASSPGTSVYEQYF. The CDR3 coding sequence is TGTGCCAGCAGTCCCGGGACTAGCGTATACGAGCAGTACTTC.

This chain links TRBV20-1 with TRBJ2-5; maybe TRBD1 (5 bases). Trimming stripped 5 bases from V and 4 bases from J, with 8 bases between. The germline V gene encodes CDR1 DFQATT and CDR2 SNEGSKA (reference sequence). The CDR3 totals 11 residues. Here the CDR3 reads CSAATAETQYF. CDR3 nucleotide sequence: TGCAGTGCTGCGACAGCAGAGACCCAGTACTTC.

The chain has TRBV5-1 and TRBJ2-2, with TRBD2 identical over 11 bases. CDR1 is SGHRS and CDR2 is YFSETQ in the germline V gene. V was pared by 0 bases and J by 1 base, with 8 bases of the junction left unmatched. CDR3 size: 19 residues. CDR3 region: CASSLGVASGRLNTGELFF. The DNA for the CDR3 is TGCGCCAGCAGCTTGGGGGTCGCTAGCGGGAGGTTGAACACCGGGGAGCTGTTTTTT.

V and J are TRBV28 and TRBJ1-3; possible D gene TRBD1, 5 bases. V dropped 6 bases and J dropped 4 bases, with 13 bases sitting between them. The germline V gene has CDR1 MDHEN and CDR2 SYDVKM. The CDR3 runs 14 residues. CDR3 amino acids: CASRTQGAGNTIYF. The CDR3 bases are TGTGCCAGCAGAACTCAGGGTGCCGGAAACACCATATATTTT.

V usage is TRBV6-1 and J usage is TRBJ1-1, with TRBD1 matching over 7 bases. Losses at the gene ends were 4 bases for V and 1 base for J; bases not matched to a gene: 9. This CDR3 region has 16 residues. Germline lookup yields CDR1 MNHNS and CDR2 SASEGT. The CDR3, as DNA: TGTGCCAGCAGTGCGCTTACCGGGACAGCGAACACTGAAGCTTTCTTT. Translating it yields CASSALTGTANTEAFF.

This chain uses TRBV7-9 with TRBJ2-3; D is unclear. The V gene's germline CDR1 is SEHNR and CDR2 FQNEAQ (reference sequence). Trimming left V 5 bases short and J 1 base short, with 10 bases between. The CDR3 has 14 residues. CDR3 protein: CASSPLDRTDTQYF. The CDR3 DNA sequence: TGTGCCAGCAGCCCCCTCGACCGCACAGATACGCAGTATTTT.

This clone was counted a single time. Other DNA sequences within the sample encode an identical CDR3. The chain is built from TRBV10-3 and TRBJ2-1; D not resolved. Trimming stripped 8 bases from V and 4 bases from J, with 6 bases between. The CDR3 extends over 11 amino acids. CDR1 is ENHRY and CDR2 is SYGVKD in the germline V gene. CDR3 sequence: CAISDYNEQFF. As DNA, the CDR3 is TGTGCCATCTCAGATTACAATGAGCAGTTCTTC.

The table lists this clone with a few counts. This chain joins TRBV6-6 and TRBJ2-5; D not certain. The V end lost 7 bases, the J end lost 5 bases, and 5 bases lay between the germline ends. Germline CDR1 reads MNHNY; CDR2 reads SVGAGI (reference sequence). The CDR3 loop spans 10 amino acids. Here the CDR3 reads CASKGETQYF. CDR3 nucleotides: TGTGCCAGCAAGGGCGAGACCCAGTACTTC.

V and J are TRBV10-3 and TRBJ2-2; maybe TRBD1 (5 bases). Germline CDR1 reads ENHRY; CDR2 reads SYGVKD. The CDR3 is made up of 14 amino acids. V dropped 8 bases and J dropped 1 base, with 11 bases sitting between them. CDR3 loop: CAIGRQGNTGELFF. In DNA form, the CDR3 reads TGTGCCATCGGAAGGCAGGGGAACACCGGGGAGCTGTTTTTT.

The rearrangement uses TRBV29-1 and TRBJ2-2; possibly TRBD1 for D (6 bases). Trimming shortened V by 5 bases and J by 0 bases, and 10 bases separated the two germline ends. The CDR3 is 14 amino acids. The germline gives CDR1 SQVTM, CDR2 ANQGSEA. CDR3 region: CSVSGTTNTGELFF. The DNA of the CDR3 is TGCAGCGTTTCCGGGACAACGAACACCGGGGAGCTGTTTTTT.

In DNA form, the CDR3 reads TGTGCCAGCATGAGGGTGGCTGAAGCTTTCTTT. It codes for CASMRVAEAFF. J is TRBJ1-1 and V is TRBV2; D gene uncertain. Germline V gene lookup returns CDR1 SNHLY and CDR2 FYNNEI. V was trimmed by 7 bases and J by 6 bases, leaving 9 bases between them. The CDR3 is made up of 11 amino acids.

This sequence joins TRBV10-3 and TRBJ2-1; D gene ambiguous. Trimming cost V 5 bases and J 8 bases, with 10 bases left between them. The CDR3 is 12 amino acids. Germline-derived CDR1 and CDR2 are ENHRY and SYGVKD. The CDR3 spells CAISPDQDEQFF. The CDR3 DNA is TGTGCCATCAGTCCAGACCAGGATGAGCAGTTCTTC.

J is TRBJ1-5 and V is TRBV6-1; D remains ambiguous. Trimming took off 3 bases at V and 3 bases at J, with 9 bases between the two ends. Germline V gene sequence: CDR1 MNHNS, CDR2 SASEGT. This CDR3 has 14 amino acids. CDR3 amino acids: CASSEQSANQPQHF. CDR3 bases: TGTGCCAGCAGTGAGCAGTCCGCCAATCAGCCCCAGCATTTT.

This chain uses TRBV7-9 with TRBJ1-4; TRBD1 aligns across 7 bases. This CDR3 has 14 residues. CDR1 and CDR2 (germline): SEHNR, FQNEAQ (reference sequence). The trim removed 5 bases at V and 3 bases at J, leaving 3 bases unmatched. The chain's CDR3 is CASSGGTANEKLFF. The CDR3, as DNA: TGTGCCAGCAGCGGTGGGACAGCTAATGAAAAACTGTTTTTT.

This chain links TRBV2 with TRBJ1-2; 11 bases align to TRBD1. Germline trimming cut 11 bases from V and 2 bases from J; bases unmatched to any gene: 13. The germline V gene has CDR1 SNHLY and CDR2 FYNNEI. The CDR3 is 16 amino acids. CDR3 region: CARFPGQGEGNYGYTF. The DNA of the CDR3 is TGTGCCCGATTTCCGGGACAGGGGGAAGGCAACTATGGCTACACCTTC. The full variable domain, with the rest looked up from reference TRBV2 and TRBJ1-2, is EPEVTQTPSHQVTQMGQEVILRCVPISNHLYFYWYRQILGQKVEFLVSFYNNEISEKSEIFDDQFSVERPDGSNFTLKIRSTKLEDSAMYFCARFPGQGEGNYGYTFGSGTRLTVV.

The CDR3 DNA follows: TGCAGCGTTGTCAGACAGGGCGGCACCGGGGAGCTGTTTTTT. Amino acid sequence: CSVVRQGGTGELFF. The rearrangement joins TRBV29-1 to TRBJ2-2; 7 bases fit TRBD1. Germline loops: CDR1 SQVTM, CDR2 ANQGSEA. Trimming at V came to 4 bases and at J to 4 bases, leaving 6 bases not matched to a gene. The CDR3 contains 14 residues.

The genes are TRBV11-2 and TRBJ1-3; D ambiguous. CDR3 length equals 15 residues. Per the germline V gene, CDR1 is SGHAT and CDR2 is FQNNGV. Trimming pared 5 bases from V and 2 bases from J, leaving 13 bases between. The chain's CDR3 is CASSQGRGAGNTIYF. The CDR3, as DNA: TGTGCCAGCAGCCAAGGTCGGGGAGCTGGAAACACCATATATTTT.

The chain couples TRBV11-2 to TRBJ2-2; 10 bases match TRBD2. V dropped 3 bases and J dropped 5; count of bases not matched to a gene: 3. This CDR3 has 15 amino acids. CDR1 is SGHAT and CDR2 is FQNNGV in the germline V gene. The CDR3 DNA reads as TGTGCCAGCAGCTTCGGGACTAGCGATACCGGGGAGCTGTTTTTT. Its translation is CASSFGTSDTGELFF.

The chain carries TRBV7-8 and TRBJ2-7; tentative D call: TRBD1 (6 bases). The V end lost 1 base, the J end lost 7 bases, and 17 bases lay between the germline ends. The CDR3 is 15 amino acids. From germline, CDR1 is SGHVS and CDR2 FQNEAQ. The CDR3 DNA reads as TGTGCCAGCAGCTTAGACGGGACAACTGTGAGAGAGCAGTACTTC. Translating it yields CASSLDGTTVREQYF.

This chain links TRBV11-2 with TRBJ2-7, with no clear D. The CDR3 is 15 residues long. Germline CDR1 reads SGHAT; CDR2 reads FQNNGV. Trimming removed 4 bases at V and 4 bases at J, with 17 bases between. The CDR3 sequence is CASSSHSVSRYEQYF. The CDR3 coding sequence is TGTGCCAGCAGCTCCCACAGCGTTTCGAGATACGAGCAGTACTTC.

The CDR3 loop is CASSKGGGNTEAFF. The CDR3 region has the DNA TGTGCCAGCTCCAAAGGGGGGGGCAACACTGAAGCTTTCTTT. The V and J genes are TRBV6-5 and TRBJ1-1; D may be TRBD1 (6 bases). Germline values: CDR1 MNHEY, CDR2 SVGAGI. Between the trimmed V and J ends, which lost 8 bases and 2 bases, there was a span of 15 bases. This CDR3 region has 14 residues.

The chain recombines TRBV6-5 with TRBJ2-7; 9 nucleotides match TRBD2. CDR3 length: 12 residues. The germline gives CDR1 MNHEY, CDR2 SVGAGI. V trimming: 5 bases; J trimming: 8 bases; junction bases outside the gene matches: 4. The CDR3 loop is CASSTTSGKQYF. CDR3 nucleotide sequence: TGTGCCAGCAGTACGACTAGCGGAAAGCAGTACTTC.